This note documents a single TCR beta chain sequence. Its antigen is not known. This sample is drawn from a study of shared clonotypes between healthy human individuals. Study results and caveats: Shared clonotypes across all four donors exceeded non-shared ones in generation probability.

With 8 bases clipped from V and 3 bases from J, the junction kept 4 bases outside the gene matches. This CDR3 comprises 14 residues. Germline V lookup: CDR1 MNHNS, CDR2 SASEGT. Profiling relied on immunoSEQ multiplex PCR, and the TCRdb table lists in-frame clones only, not all of them. Of hundreds of thousands of clones listed, less than 85% were seen once; the top ten hold approximately 1.8%. The sample taken for sequencing was memory CD4+ T cells sorted from blood. Regarding subset: CD45RA-negative fraction. This sequence originates from a woman aged 25 to 39 in good health. The chain recombines TRBV6-1 with TRBJ2-3, with 11 positions matching TRBD2. DNA for the CDR3: TGTGCCAGCCGGACTAGCGGGTTGACAGATACGCAGTATTTT. Translation: CASRTSGLTDTQYF.